This T cell receptor beta chain was sequenced in a study of shared clonotypes between healthy human individuals (dated by TCRdb to about 2020). About the full investigation: The cohort comprised two women and a few men aged 18 to 49 years. Per donor, three plates each were used for CD4 naive and CD4 memory, two for CD8 naive, and one for CD8 memory. To estimate repertoire size and how much clonotypes are shared between individuals, the study performed deep sequencing of blood TCR repertoires from a few healthy adults. To increase sequencing depth and limit assay-specific biases, different laboratories used diverse techniques to prepare libraries and sequence TCR repertoires. Between about 0.8 and 9 billion PBMCs per donor were obtained by leukapheresis.

Trimming at the junction amounts to 4 bases on V and 5 bases on J, and the germline ends lie 19 bases apart. CDR3 length: 15 amino acids, cysteine to phenylalanine. Only the CDR3 DNA stays, 45 bases, in frame from base 1. For CDR1 and CDR2, the germline V gene (reference sequence) lists SGHNT and YYREEE. The paper's findings and limits, for the study overall: Sharing across a few donors was observed for about 5% of naive CD4, about 3.2% of naive CD8, 2% to 2.5% of memory CD4, and around 0.44% of memory CD8 clonotypes. Pairwise subsampling indicated that sequencing depth was expected to affect the degree of clonotype sharing among donors. Incomplete sequencing was indicated by rarefaction of sorted-subset datasets, despite the large sequencing depth. Estimated clonotype richness was generally larger for naive than for memory subsets. Only blood was sampled, and tissue TCR repertoires likely differ from those in blood. Clonotypes shared by all four sorted-subset donors showed higher generation probabilities than non-shared clonotypes. The genetic and exposure-history diversity represented was limited by the small number of donors.

With respect to this clone: This receptor's antigen is unknown. Base qualities are not recorded, but no much larger clone differs from it by a single base.

CD8 naive samples were CD45RO-negative cells positively selected for CCR7, giving a CD45RA+CCR7+ population that excluded TemRA cells. The donors were healthy, HIV-negative adults with no recently reported acute infections or vaccinations. Every donor was a Caucasian adult residing in Nashville, Tennessee, USA. Blood was obtained by leukapheresis, after which PBMCs were separated by Ficoll-Histopaque density gradient centrifugation and cryopreserved in liquid nitrogen vapor phase. Analytical flow cytometry was used to check the purity and quantity of each magnetically sorted T cell population. Each sorted fraction had its genomic DNA isolated and then quantified by UV absorbance on a Nanodrop 2000c. TCR CDR3 regions were amplified from genomic DNA by multiplex PCR using the deep immunoSEQ assay. Extracted genomic DNA from each cell subset was distributed evenly across all wells of several immunoSEQ 96-well plates, and each plate was treated as a replicate. For sorted subsets, approximately 200 ng of genomic DNA, equivalent to some 33,000 T cell genomes, went into each replicate PCR. The purified libraries were quantified using a Qubit 3.0 fluorometer, sized with a Bioanalyzer 2100, and then quantified again using the KAPA Library Quantification kit. Each immunoSEQ 96-well plate was sequenced on its own single-read 150-cycle Illumina NextSeq 550 flow cell. Per the original workflow: The immunoSEQ output contained only junctional sequences without quality scores, so filtering could not match that applied to full-length reads. To assign V/J genes and CDR3, sequences were annotated against IMGT germline references using PyIR, a Python wrapper for IgBLAST v1.9. Reads with weak V/J assignments (E-value above 1e-6), missing CDR3, stop codons, out-of-frame junctions, or ambiguous translated residues were removed. V3J clonotypes were defined as sequences sharing the same inferred V gene, J gene, and CDR3 amino acid sequence. Percentage overlap between repertoires was computed as shared unique clonotypes divided by the size of the smaller repertoire. Richness of each repertoire was evaluated using RTK rarefaction, the Chao1 estimator, and Recon v2.1 estimates of unobserved clonotypes. Generation probabilities for all TCRbeta clonotypes obtained by the gDNA method from a handful of donors were computed using OLGA. TCRdb took this table from immuneACCESS and kept in-frame rearrangements with V and J called. Such tables lack part of the clones; where checked against another copy, unresolved V genes explain under half of the gap, and the rest is unexplained. Clonal size and the V and J genes are those of that table, whereas D and trimming came from the DNA. This sample lists around 2,000,000 clones; just over 90% were detected once. In total, the top ten clones hold over 1.5% of the sample.

The V and J segments used are TRBV5-4 and TRBJ2-7, and the D gene may be TRBD2, 5 bases matching. The specimen was naive CD8+ T cells from PBMCs. The sample's cell subset or site, from its label and the paper: CD45RA+CCR7+. The sequence was collected from a man aged 18 to 30 in good health. Some clones in this sample may be carry-over from other donors' samples. The sequenced DNA is TGTGCCAGCAGCCCGGTCGGGCTAGCCGGGAACGAGCAGTACTTC. This sequence encodes CASSPVGLAGNEQYF.